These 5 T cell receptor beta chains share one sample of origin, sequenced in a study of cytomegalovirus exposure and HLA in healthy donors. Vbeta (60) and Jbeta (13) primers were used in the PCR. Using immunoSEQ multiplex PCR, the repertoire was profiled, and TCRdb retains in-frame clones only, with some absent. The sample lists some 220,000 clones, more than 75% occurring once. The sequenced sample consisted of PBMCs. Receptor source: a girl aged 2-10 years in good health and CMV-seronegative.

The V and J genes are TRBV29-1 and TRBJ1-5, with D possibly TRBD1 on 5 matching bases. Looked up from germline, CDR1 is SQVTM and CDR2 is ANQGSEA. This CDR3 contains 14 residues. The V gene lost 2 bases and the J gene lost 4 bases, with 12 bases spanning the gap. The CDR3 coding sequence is TGCAGCGTTGAACTCGGCGGGGGGAATCAGCCCCAGCATTTT. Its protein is CSVELGGGNQPQHF.

CDR3 coding DNA: TGTGCCAGCAGCCTATGGACTAGCGGGAGGCCCCCCTACAATGAGCAGTTCTTC. This gives the protein CASSLWTSGRPPYNEQFF. J is TRBJ2-1 and V is TRBV4-2; TRBD2 matches at 14 bases. Looked up from germline, CDR1 is LGHNA and CDR2 is YNFKEQ. This CDR3 is built from 18 residues. Trimming took 4 bases from V and 2 from J; bases not matched to a gene: 7.

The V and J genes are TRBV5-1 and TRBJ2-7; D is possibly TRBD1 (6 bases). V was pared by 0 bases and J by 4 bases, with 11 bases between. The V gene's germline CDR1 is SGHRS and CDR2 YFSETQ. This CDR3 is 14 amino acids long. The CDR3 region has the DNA TGCGCCAGCAGCTTGGGACAGGCCCCGTACGAGCAGTACTTC. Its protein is CASSLGQAPYEQYF.

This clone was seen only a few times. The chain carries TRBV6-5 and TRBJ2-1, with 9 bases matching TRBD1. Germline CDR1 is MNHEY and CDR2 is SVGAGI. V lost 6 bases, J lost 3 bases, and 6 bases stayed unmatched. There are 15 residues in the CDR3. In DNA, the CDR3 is TGTGCCAGCAGCCGGGACAGGGCTATCTACAATGAGCAGTTCTTC. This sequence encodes CASSRDRAIYNEQFF.

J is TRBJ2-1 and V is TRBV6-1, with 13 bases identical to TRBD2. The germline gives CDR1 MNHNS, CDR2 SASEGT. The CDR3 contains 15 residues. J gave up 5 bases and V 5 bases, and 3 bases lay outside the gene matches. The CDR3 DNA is TGTGCCAGCAGTACTAGCGGGAGGGCCCACAATGAGCAGTTCTTC. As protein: CASSTSGRAHNEQFF.